Listed below are T cell receptor beta chains from one sample, sequenced in a study of cytomegalovirus exposure and HLA in healthy donors. TCRdb's copy holds only in-frame clones and misses some; the assay was immunoSEQ multiplex PCR. The sample records about 140,000 clones, 70% to 85% being singletons. The sample was PBMCs. The source is a woman in her thirties or forties in good health and CMV-seronegative. The CDR3 runs from the conserved cysteine through the conserved F or W. The D gene is left open where the match is weak. Rows give clone size only sometimes, using once, few, many, or a class for an expanded clone.

J: TRBJ2-3; size: -; D: -; V: TRBV9; DNA: TGTGCCAGCAGCGACCGAGCGGGTCTAGGGACAGATACGCAGTATTTT; CDR3: CASSDRAGLGTDTQYF
J: TRBJ2-5; size: -; D: TRBD1; V: TRBV27; DNA: TGTGCCAGCAGTCCGCTATCTCCAACAGGGGACGAGACCCAGTACTTC; CDR3: CASSPLSPTGDETQYF
J: TRBJ1-6; size: -; D: -; V: TRBV5-4; DNA: TGTGCCAGCAGCCCGGAGGATTCACCCCTCCACTTT; CDR3: CASSPEDSPLHF
J: TRBJ1-2; size: -; D: -; V: TRBV28; DNA: TGTGCCAGCAGCCCGGGACAAGTAAACCTTAACTATGGCTACACCTTC; CDR3: CASSPGQVNLNYGYTF
J: TRBJ2-3; size: -; D: -; V: TRBV15; DNA: TGTGCCACCAGCAGAGATCCGACTACCCAAGGCACAGATACGCAGTATTTT; CDR3: CATSRDPTTQGTDTQYF
J: TRBJ1-1; size: once; D: -; V: TRBV28; DNA: TGTGCCAGCAGTCCCGCTGGCCAGGGGCAAACTAAAGCTTTCTTT; CDR3: CASSPAGQGQTKAFF
J: TRBJ1-1; size: -; D: TRBD1; V: TRBV2; DNA: TGTGCCAGCAGTGATACTTGGGGGACAGGGTCCACTGAAGCTTTCTTT; CDR3: CASSDTWGTGSTEAFF
J: TRBJ2-7; size: few; D: -; V: TRBV2; DNA: TGTGCCAGCAGTCTAACCTCTTACGAGCAGTACTTC; CDR3: CASSLTSYEQYF
J: TRBJ2-7; size: -; D: TRBD1; V: TRBV5-4; DNA: TGTGCCAGCAGCCCGGGACAGGAATACGAGCAGTACTTC; CDR3: CASSPGQEYEQYF
J: TRBJ2-5; size: -; D: -; V: TRBV4-3; DNA: TGCGCCAGCAGCCAAGGTGTCTCCGGGACTTACAATCAAGAGACCCAGTACTTC; CDR3: CASSQGVSGTYNQETQYF
J: TRBJ2-7; size: -; D: TRBD2; V: TRBV29-1; DNA: TGCAGCGCCGGACTAGCGACCTCCTACGAGCAGTACTTC; CDR3: CSAGLATSYEQYF
J: TRBJ2-2; size: -; D: -; V: TRBV9; DNA: TGTGCCAGCAGCGTAAATCAGAACACCGGGGAGCTGTTTTTT; CDR3: CASSVNQNTGELFF
J: TRBJ2-7; size: -; D: -; V: TRBV4-1; DNA: TGCGCCAGCAGCCGCTCCCGGGACTTGTCGTACGAGCAGTACTTC; CDR3: CASSRSRDLSYEQYF
J: TRBJ1-2; size: -; D: -; V: TRBV11-2; DNA: TGTGCCAGCGGTGGCGGGGGGTCTAACTATGGCTACACCTTC; CDR3: CASGGGGSNYGYTF
J: TRBJ2-5; size: -; D: -; V: TRBV28; DNA: TGTGCCAGCAGTGCGGCCACCGGGAGCAAACAAGAGACCCAGTACTTC; CDR3: CASSAATGSKQETQYF
J: TRBJ2-1; size: -; D: -; V: TRBV6-1; DNA: TGTGCCAGCAGTGAATTAACAGGGAATCGGGGTGAGCAGTTCTTC; CDR3: CASSELTGNRGEQFF
J: TRBJ2-7; size: -; D: TRBD1; V: TRBV7-6; DNA: TGTGCCAGCAGCTTGTGGGGTACCGGGACAGGGAATAGAGAGCAGTACTTC; CDR3: CASSLWGTGTGNREQYF
J: TRBJ1-4; size: -; D: TRBD1; V: TRBV28; DNA: TGTGCCAGCACCCCCGGGACAGAGGATGAAAAACTGTTTTTT; CDR3: CASTPGTEDEKLFF
J: TRBJ2-1; size: -; D: TRBD2; V: TRBV19; DNA: TGTGCCAGTAGTCTGGGGACTAGCGGGAGCAATGAGCAGTTCTTC; CDR3: CASSLGTSGSNEQFF
J: TRBJ1-2; size: medium-sized; D: -; V: TRBV4-2; DNA: TGTGCCAGCAGCCAAGAGGCCAGGGAAGGCTATGGCTACACCTTC; CDR3: CASSQEAREGYGYTF
J: TRBJ1-1; size: -; D: TRBD1; V: TRBV6-5; DNA: TGTGCCAGCGAGTCGGGACAGTTCTTAACTGAAGCTTTCTTT; CDR3: CASESGQFLTEAFF
J: TRBJ2-7; size: -; D: TRBD2; V: TRBV7-3; DNA: TGTGCCAGCAGCCCCGGGGGGGCCAACTACGAGCAGTACTTC; CDR3: CASSPGGANYEQYF
J: TRBJ2-3; size: -; D: -; V: TRBV9; DNA: TGTGCCAGCAGCGTTGGACACTTCGACACAGATACGCAGTATTTT; CDR3: CASSVGHFDTDTQYF
J: TRBJ2-1; size: -; D: -; V: TRBV2; DNA: TGTGCCAGCAGTGAACTGCGGGGCGAGCAGTTCTTC; CDR3: CASSELRGEQFF
J: TRBJ2-7; size: once; D: TRBD1; V: TRBV29-1; DNA: TGCAGCGTTGAGGGACAGGGAGGCTACGAGCAGTACTTC; CDR3: CSVEGQGGYEQYF
J: TRBJ2-1; size: -; D: TRBD2; V: TRBV5-1; DNA: TGCGCCAGCAGTTTATTAGCGGGAAGTCACAATGAGCAGTTCTTC; CDR3: CASSLLAGSHNEQFF
J: TRBJ2-1; size: -; D: TRBD2; V: TRBV11-1; DNA: TGTGCCAGCAGCTTAGCGCTCGGGCGGGAGGGAATCTCCTACAATGAGCAGTTCTTC; CDR3: CASSLALGREGISYNEQFF